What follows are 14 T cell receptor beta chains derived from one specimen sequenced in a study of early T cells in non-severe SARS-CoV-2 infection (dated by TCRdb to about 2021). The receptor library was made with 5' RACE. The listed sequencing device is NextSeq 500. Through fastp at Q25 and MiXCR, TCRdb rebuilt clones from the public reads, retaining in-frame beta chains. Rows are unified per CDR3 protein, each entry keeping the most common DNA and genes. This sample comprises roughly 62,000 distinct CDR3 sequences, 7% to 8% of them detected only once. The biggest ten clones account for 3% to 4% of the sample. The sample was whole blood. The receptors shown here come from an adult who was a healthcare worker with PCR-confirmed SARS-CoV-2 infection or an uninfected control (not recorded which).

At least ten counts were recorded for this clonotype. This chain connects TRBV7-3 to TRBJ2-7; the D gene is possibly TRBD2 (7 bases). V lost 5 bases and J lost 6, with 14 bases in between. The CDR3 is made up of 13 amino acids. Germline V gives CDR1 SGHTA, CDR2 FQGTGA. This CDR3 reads CASSPGGQGEQYF. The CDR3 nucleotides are TGTGCCAGCAGCCCCGGGGGGCAGGGCGAGCAGTACTTC.

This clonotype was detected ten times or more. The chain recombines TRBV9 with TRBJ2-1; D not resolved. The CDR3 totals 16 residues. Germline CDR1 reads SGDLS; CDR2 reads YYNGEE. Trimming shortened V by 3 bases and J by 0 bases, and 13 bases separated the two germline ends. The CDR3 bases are TGTGCCAGCAGCGCCAGAGGTACCAGCTCCTACAATGAGCAGTTCTTC. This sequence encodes CASSARGTSSYNEQFF. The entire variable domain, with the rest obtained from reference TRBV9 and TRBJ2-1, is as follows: DSGVTQTPKHLITATGQRVTLRCSPRSGDLSVYWYQQSLDQGLQFLIQYYNGEERAKGNILERFSAQQFPDLHSELNLSSLELGDSALYFCASSARGTSSYNEQFFGPGTRLTVL.

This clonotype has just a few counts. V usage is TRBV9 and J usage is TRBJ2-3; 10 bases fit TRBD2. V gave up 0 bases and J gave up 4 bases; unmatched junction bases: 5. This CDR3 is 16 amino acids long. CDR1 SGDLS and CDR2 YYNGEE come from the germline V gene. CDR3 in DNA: TGTGCCAGCAGCGTAGGTGCTAGCGGGAGCTCAGATACGCAGTATTTT. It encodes CASSVGASGSSDTQYF.

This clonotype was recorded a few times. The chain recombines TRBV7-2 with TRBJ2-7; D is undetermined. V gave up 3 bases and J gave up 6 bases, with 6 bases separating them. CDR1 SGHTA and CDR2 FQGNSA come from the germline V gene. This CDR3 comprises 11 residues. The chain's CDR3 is CASSLTLEQYF. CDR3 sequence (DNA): TGTGCCAGCAGCTTGACCCTCGAGCAGTACTTC.

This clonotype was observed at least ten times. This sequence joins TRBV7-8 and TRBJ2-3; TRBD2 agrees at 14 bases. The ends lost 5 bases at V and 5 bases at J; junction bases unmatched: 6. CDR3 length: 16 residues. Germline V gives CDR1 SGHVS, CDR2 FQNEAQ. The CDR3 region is CASSPGTSGSVDTQYF. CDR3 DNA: TGTGCCAGCAGCCCAGGGACTAGCGGGAGTGTAGATACGCAGTATTTT.

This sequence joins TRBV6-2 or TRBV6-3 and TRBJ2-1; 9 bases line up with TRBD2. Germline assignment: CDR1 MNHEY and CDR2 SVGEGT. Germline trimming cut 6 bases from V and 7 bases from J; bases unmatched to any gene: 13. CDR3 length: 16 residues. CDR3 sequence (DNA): TGTGCCAGCAGGGGCTGGGGGCTAGCGGGGAGTAATGAGCAGTTCTTC. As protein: CASRGWGLAGSNEQFF.

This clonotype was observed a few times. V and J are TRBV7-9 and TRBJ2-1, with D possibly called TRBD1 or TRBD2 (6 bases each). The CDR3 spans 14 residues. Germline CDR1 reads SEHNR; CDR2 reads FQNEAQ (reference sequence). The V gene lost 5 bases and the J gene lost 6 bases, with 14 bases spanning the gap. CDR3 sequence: CASSPGAGVNEQFF. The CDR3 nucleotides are TGTGCCAGCAGCCCGGGGGCCGGGGTCAATGAGCAGTTCTTC.

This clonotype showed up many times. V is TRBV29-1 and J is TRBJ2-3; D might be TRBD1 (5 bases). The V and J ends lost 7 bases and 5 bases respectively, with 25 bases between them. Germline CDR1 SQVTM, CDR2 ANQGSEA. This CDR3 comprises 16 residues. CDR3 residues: CSALGHKYTAEDTQYF. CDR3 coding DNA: TGCAGCGCCTTGGGGCACAAGTATACCGCAGAAGATACGCAGTATTTT.

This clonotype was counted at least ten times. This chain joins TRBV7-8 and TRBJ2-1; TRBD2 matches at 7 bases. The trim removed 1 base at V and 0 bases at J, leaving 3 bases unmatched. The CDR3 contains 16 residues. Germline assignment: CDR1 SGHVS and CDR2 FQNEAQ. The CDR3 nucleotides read TGTGCCAGCAGCTTAGAACTAGCGAGCTCCTACAATGAGCAGTTCTTC. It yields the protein CASSLELASSYNEQFF.

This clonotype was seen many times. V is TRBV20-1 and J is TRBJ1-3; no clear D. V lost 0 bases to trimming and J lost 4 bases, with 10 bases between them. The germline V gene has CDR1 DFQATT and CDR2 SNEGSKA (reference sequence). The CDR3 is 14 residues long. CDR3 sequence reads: CSARDLQPGNTIYF. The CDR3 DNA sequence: TGCAGTGCTAGAGATCTACAGCCCGGAAACACCATATATTTT.

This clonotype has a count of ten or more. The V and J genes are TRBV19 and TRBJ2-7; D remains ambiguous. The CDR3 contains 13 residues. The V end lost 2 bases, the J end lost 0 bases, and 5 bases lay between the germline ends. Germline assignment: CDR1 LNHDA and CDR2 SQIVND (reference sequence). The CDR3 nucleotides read TGTGCCAGTAGTATATCGGTCTCCTACGAGCAGTACTTC. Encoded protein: CASSISVSYEQYF.

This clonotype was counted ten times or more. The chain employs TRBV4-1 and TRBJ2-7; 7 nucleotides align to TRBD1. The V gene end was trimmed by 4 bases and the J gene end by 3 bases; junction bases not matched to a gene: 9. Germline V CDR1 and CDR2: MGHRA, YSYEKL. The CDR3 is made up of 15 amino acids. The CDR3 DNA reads TGCGCCAGCAGCCTCGGACAGGACGTCTTCTACGAGCAGTACTTC. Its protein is CASSLGQDVFYEQYF.

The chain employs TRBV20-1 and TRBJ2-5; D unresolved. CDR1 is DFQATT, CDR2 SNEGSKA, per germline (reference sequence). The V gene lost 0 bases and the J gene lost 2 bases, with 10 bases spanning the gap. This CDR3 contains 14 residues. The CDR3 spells CSAREGSAQETQYF. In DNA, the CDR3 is TGCAGTGCTAGAGAGGGCAGCGCACAAGAGACCCAGTACTTC.

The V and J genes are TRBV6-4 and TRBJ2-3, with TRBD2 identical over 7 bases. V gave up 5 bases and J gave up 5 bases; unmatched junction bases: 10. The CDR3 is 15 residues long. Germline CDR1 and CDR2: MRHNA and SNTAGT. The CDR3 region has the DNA TGTGCCAGCAGTTTCGCGGGAGAATTACAAGATACGCAGTATTTT. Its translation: CASSFAGELQDTQYF.